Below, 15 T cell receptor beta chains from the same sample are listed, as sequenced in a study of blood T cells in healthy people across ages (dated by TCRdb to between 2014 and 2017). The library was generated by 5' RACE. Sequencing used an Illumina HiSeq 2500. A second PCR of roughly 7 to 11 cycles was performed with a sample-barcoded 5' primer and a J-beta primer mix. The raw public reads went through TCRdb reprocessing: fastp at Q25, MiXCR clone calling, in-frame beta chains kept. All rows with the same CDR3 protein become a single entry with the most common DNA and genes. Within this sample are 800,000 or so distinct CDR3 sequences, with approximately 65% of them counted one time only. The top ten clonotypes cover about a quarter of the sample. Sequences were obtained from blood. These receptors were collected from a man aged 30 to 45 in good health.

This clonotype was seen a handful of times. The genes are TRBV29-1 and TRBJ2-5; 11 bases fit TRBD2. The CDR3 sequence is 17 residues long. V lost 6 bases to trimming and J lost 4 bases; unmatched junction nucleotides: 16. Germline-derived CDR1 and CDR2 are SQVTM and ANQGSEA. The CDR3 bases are TGCAGCGTCGTGGGAGAGGTACTAGCGGGGGTTTTAGAGACCCAGTACTTC. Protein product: CSVVGEVLAGVLETQYF.

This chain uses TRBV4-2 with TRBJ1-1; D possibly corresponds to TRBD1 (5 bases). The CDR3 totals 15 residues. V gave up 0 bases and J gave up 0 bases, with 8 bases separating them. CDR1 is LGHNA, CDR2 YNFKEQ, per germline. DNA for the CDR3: TGTGCCAGCAGCCAAGAGGGGACGGTGAACACTGAAGCTTTCTTT. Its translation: CASSQEGTVNTEAFF.

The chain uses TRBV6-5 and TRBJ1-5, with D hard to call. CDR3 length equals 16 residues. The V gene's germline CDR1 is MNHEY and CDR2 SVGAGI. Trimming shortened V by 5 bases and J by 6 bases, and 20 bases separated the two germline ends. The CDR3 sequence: CASSPQSGRKAQPQHF. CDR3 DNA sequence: TGTGCCAGCAGTCCGCAGTCGGGCAGGAAGGCTCAGCCCCAGCATTTT.

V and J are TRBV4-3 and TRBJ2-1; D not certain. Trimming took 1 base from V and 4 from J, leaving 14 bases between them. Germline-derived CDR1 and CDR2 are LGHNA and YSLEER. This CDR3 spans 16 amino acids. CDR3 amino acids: CASSQGRTSRYNEQFF. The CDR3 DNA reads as TGCGCCAGCAGCCAAGGTCGGACCTCCCGGTACAATGAGCAGTTCTTC.

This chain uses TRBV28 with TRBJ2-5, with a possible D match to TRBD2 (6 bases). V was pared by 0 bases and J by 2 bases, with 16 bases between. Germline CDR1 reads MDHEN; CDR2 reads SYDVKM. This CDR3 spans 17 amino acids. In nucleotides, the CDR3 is TGTGCCAGCAGTTTATGGTTAGGCGGGACGGAACAAGAGACCCAGTACTTC. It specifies CASSLWLGGTEQETQYF.

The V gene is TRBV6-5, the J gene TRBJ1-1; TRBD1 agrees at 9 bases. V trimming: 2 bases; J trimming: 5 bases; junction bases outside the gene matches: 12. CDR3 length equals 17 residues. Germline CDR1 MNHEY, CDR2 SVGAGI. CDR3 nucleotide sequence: TGTGCCAGCAGTTACGGGTATACAGGGGGCGAAGTGACTGAAGCTTTCTTT. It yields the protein CASSYGYTGGEVTEAFF.

CDR3 region: CATSDGTSGKYNEQFF. The CDR3 bases are TGTGCCACCAGTGATGGAACTAGCGGGAAGTACAATGAGCAGTTCTTC. The rearrangement links TRBV24-1 to TRBJ2-1, with 10 bases identical to TRBD2. The V gene's germline CDR1 is KGHDR and CDR2 SFDVKD. V dropped 3 bases and J dropped 4; count of bases not matched to a gene: 5. The CDR3 totals 16 residues.

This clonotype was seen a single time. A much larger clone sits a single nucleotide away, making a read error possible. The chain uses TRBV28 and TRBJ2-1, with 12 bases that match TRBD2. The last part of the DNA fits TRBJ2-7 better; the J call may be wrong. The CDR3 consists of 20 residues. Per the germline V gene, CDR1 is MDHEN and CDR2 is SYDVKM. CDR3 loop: CASSLRTSGAPRSSYNEQYF. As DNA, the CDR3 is TGTGCCAGCAGTTTGCGGACTAGCGGGGCCCCCAGGAGCTCCTACAATGAGCAGTACTTC.

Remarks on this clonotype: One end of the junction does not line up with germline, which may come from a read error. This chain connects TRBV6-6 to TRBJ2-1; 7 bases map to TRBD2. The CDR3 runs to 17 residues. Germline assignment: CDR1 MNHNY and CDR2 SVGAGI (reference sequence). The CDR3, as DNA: TGCGCCAGCAGTTATTCGATTCGGGGGGTTGGGTACAATGAGCAGTTCTTC. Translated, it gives CASSYSIRGVGYNEQFF.

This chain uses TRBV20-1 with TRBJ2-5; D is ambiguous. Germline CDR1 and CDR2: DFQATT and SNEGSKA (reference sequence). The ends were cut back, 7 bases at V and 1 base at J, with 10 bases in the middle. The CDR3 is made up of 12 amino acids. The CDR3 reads CSEADAQETQYF. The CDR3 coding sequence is TGCAGTGAGGCGGACGCCCAAGAGACCCAGTACTTC.

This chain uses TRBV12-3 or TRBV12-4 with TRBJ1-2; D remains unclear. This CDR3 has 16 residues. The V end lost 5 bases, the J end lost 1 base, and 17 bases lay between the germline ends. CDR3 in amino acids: CASSLGLTKGNYGYTF. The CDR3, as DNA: TGTGCCAGCAGTCTGGGCCTTACGAAGGGTAACTATGGCTACACCTTC.

The CDR3 region has the DNA TGCAGTGCCCCCCGGGCGTCCTACGAGCAGTACTTC. This sequence encodes CSAPRASYEQYF. The chain links TRBV20-1 to TRBJ2-7; D uncertain. The CDR3 has 12 amino acids. V lost 6 bases and J 1 base, leaving 10 bases between the germline ends. Germline V gene sequence: CDR1 DFQATT, CDR2 SNEGSKA (reference sequence).

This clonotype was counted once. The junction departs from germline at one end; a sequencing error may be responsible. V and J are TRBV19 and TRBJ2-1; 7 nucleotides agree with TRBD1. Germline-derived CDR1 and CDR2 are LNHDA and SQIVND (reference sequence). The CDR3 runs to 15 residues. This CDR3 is CASSVDREGDNEQFF. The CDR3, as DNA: TGTGCCAGTAGTGTAGACAGGGAAGGAGACAATGAGCAGTTCTTC.

CDR3 region: CSVQGDSSYEQYF. The CDR3 DNA is TGCAGCGTTCAAGGGGATAGCTCCTACGAGCAGTACTTC. This chain joins TRBV29-1 and TRBJ2-7; D possibly corresponds to TRBD1 (5 bases). CDR1 and CDR2 from the germline V gene are SQVTM and ANQGSEA. Deletions cut 5 bases from V and 0 bases from J, with 11 bases between. The CDR3 runs 13 residues.

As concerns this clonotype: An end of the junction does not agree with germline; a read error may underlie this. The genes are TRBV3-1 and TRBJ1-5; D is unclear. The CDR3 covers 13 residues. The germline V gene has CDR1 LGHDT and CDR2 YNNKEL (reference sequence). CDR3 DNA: TGTGCCAGCAACCAAGATCCAGATCAGCCCCAGCATTTT. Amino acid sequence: CASNQDPDQPQHF. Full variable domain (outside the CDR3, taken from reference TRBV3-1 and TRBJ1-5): DTAVSQTPKYLVTQMGNDKSIKCEQNLGHDTMYWYKQDSKKFLKIMFSYNNKELIINETVPNRFSPKSPDKAHLNLHINSLELGDSAVYFCASNQDPDQPQHFGDGTRLSIL.